Listed here are 23 T cell receptor beta chains from one sample, sequenced in a study of glioma-infiltrating T cells after dendritic cell vaccination. Generated by immunoSEQ multiplex PCR, the TCRdb table keeps only in-frame clones and is missing some. The data show about 73,000 clones, with approximately 80% seen just once and 2% to 2.5% held by the top ten. Source: blood, taken before dendritic cell vaccination. These receptors all stem from a human donor with glioblastoma.

V and J are TRBV4-1 and TRBJ2-2; tentatively, D is TRBD2 (5 bases). The germline CDR1 and CDR2 sequences are MGHRA and YSYEKL. V dropped 3 bases and J dropped 4 bases, with 33 bases sitting between them. The CDR3 extends over 22 amino acids. CDR3 sequence (DNA): TGCGCCAGCAGCCACTCATCCCTACGCCCTGGACTTCAAGGGCGTGGCACCGGGGAGCTGTTTTTT. It yields the protein CASSHSSLRPGLQGRGTGELFF.

The genes are TRBV7-2 and TRBJ1-3, with D tentatively TRBD1 (6 bases). CDR1 and CDR2 (germline): SGHTA, FQGNSA. The CDR3 consists of 15 residues. V dropped 6 bases and J dropped 4 bases, with 16 bases sitting between them. The CDR3 nucleotides are TGTGCCAGCAGTTCAGGGGCGCTGGGAGGAAACACCATATATTTT. This encodes CASSSGALGGNTIYF.

The V and J genes are TRBV7-2 and TRBJ2-3; 10 bases align to TRBD2. This CDR3 is 15 amino acids long. Losses at the gene ends were 4 bases for V and 5 bases for J; bases not matched to a gene: 6. The germline gives CDR1 SGHTA, CDR2 FQGNSA. The CDR3 bases are TGTGCCAGCAGCTATATAGCGGGAGGTGTAGATACGCAGTATTTT. This encodes CASSYIAGGVDTQYF.

The rearrangement uses TRBV19 and TRBJ2-2; TRBD2 agrees at 11 bases. The V gene end was trimmed by 3 bases and the J gene end by 7 bases; junction bases not matched to a gene: 7. This CDR3 is 16 amino acids long. Germline V lookup: CDR1 LNHDA, CDR2 SQIVND (reference sequence). CDR3 bases: TGTGCCAGTAGTATTCTACTAGCGGGAGTCGGCGGGGAGCTGTTTTTT. Residues: CASSILLAGVGGELFF.

V is TRBV5-1 and J is TRBJ2-1, with TRBD1 as a possible D gene (5 bases). This CDR3 spans 13 amino acids. CDR1 is SGHRS, CDR2 YFSETQ, per germline. V gave up 5 bases and J gave up 3 bases, with 9 bases separating them. CDR3 residues: CASRGRVYNEQFF. CDR3 DNA: TGCGCCAGCAGGGGCAGGGTCTACAATGAGCAGTTCTTC.

Written as DNA, the CDR3 is TGTGCCAGCAGGGGGGCAGCGGGACCGGGCGAGCAGTACGTC. This sequence encodes CASRGAAGPGEQYV. This rearrangement joins TRBV6-1 to TRBJ2-7, with D tentatively TRBD2 (7 bases). The V and J ends lost 6 bases and 6 bases respectively, with 18 bases between them. CDR1 and CDR2 (germline): MNHNS, SASEGT. The CDR3 runs to 14 residues.

The chain carries TRBV2 and TRBJ1-5; a possible D gene is TRBD1 (5 bases). The CDR3 has 14 amino acids. Trimming took 3 bases from V and 4 from J, leaving 10 bases between them. The germline V gene has CDR1 SNHLY and CDR2 FYNNEI. CDR3 in amino acids: CASSEGTVNQPQHF. CDR3 bases: TGTGCCAGCAGTGAGGGGACTGTGAATCAGCCCCAGCATTTT.

The chain carries TRBV18 and TRBJ1-4; 7 bases line up with TRBD1. The length of the CDR3 is 15 residues. After removal of 2 bases from V and 8 bases from J, the junction contained 8 bases not matched to a gene. Germline CDR1 is KGHSH and CDR2 is LQKENI. CDR3 nucleotide sequence: TGTGCCAGCTCACCAAGGGGGCGCCCAGAGGAAAAACTGTTTTTT. Translation gives CASSPRGRPEEKLFF.

The V call is TRBV7-9, the J call TRBJ1-5, with TRBD1 matching over 8 bases. With 4 bases clipped from V and 3 bases from J, the junction kept 5 bases outside the gene matches. This CDR3 has 15 amino acids. Per germline, CDR1 SEHNR and CDR2 FQNEAQ (reference sequence). The CDR3 DNA follows: TGTGCCAGCAGCTATGGGACAGGCCCCAATCAGCCCCAGCATTTT. This gives the protein CASSYGTGPNQPQHF.

In nucleotides, the CDR3 is TGCGCCAGCAGCACCGGGACAGGGGGCGCGAGCACCGGGGAGCTGTTTTTT. Amino acids: CASSTGTGGASTGELFF. J is TRBJ2-2 and V is TRBV5-1; 12 nucleotides match TRBD1. Germline V gene lookup returns CDR1 SGHRS and CDR2 YFSETQ. Germline trimming cut 4 bases from V and 4 bases from J; bases unmatched to any gene: 8. The CDR3 has 17 residues.

This clone was recorded a few times. V is TRBV29-1 and J is TRBJ2-2, with 7 bases fitting TRBD2. The CDR3 is made up of 13 amino acids. Germline V lookup: CDR1 SQVTM, CDR2 ANQGSEA. The V and J ends lost 6 bases and 5 bases, in that order; junction bases with no gene match: 6. CDR3 residues: CSVSEAGTGELFF. Written as DNA, the CDR3 is TGCAGCGTATCGGAAGCGGGGACCGGGGAGCTGTTTTTT.

The V and J genes are TRBV9 and TRBJ2-2; the D gene is possibly TRBD2 (6 bases). V was trimmed by 4 bases and J by 5 bases, leaving 18 bases between them. This CDR3 is built from 16 residues. Germline CDR1 and CDR2: SGDLS and YYNGEE. In nucleotides, the CDR3 is TGTGCCAGCAGCCACCTAGCCGGGAGTGGTACCGGGGAGCTGTTTTTT. This gives the protein CASSHLAGSGTGELFF.

The rearrangement joins TRBV5-1 to TRBJ1-1; 8 bases align to TRBD1. The J segment lost 4 bases and the V segment lost 7 bases, leaving 12 bases of the junction unmatched. Germline lookup yields CDR1 SGHRS and CDR2 YFSETQ. The CDR3 contains 15 residues. The chain's CDR3 is CASHTPDRGITEAFF. CDR3 sequence (DNA): TGCGCCAGCCATACTCCTGACAGGGGAATCACTGAAGCTTTCTTT.

J is TRBJ1-5 and V is TRBV30; 9 positions agree with TRBD1. J gave up 5 bases and V 5 bases, and 4 bases lay outside the gene matches. Germline assignment: CDR1 GTSNPN and CDR2 SVGIG (reference sequence). The CDR3 runs to 13 residues. CDR3 sequence: CAWGGQGDQPQHF. The CDR3 coding sequence is TGTGCCTGGGGGGGACAGGGCGATCAGCCCCAGCATTTT. Based on the CDR3 plus reference TRBV30 and TRBJ1-5, the full variable domain is SQTIHQWPATLVQPVGSPLSLECTVEGTSNPNLYWYRQAAGRGLQLLFYSVGIGQISSEVPQNLSASRPQDRQFILSSKKLLLSDSGFYLCAWGGQGDQPQHFGDGTRLSIL.

The V call is TRBV30, the J call TRBJ1-4; 10 bases agree with TRBD1. CDR3 length equals 18 residues. Trimming removed 4 bases from V and 3 bases from J; junction bases left unmatched: 14. From germline, CDR1 is GTSNPN and CDR2 SVGIG (reference sequence). The CDR3 DNA reads as TGTGCCTGGACCCGCCGGGACAGGGGTCTTGTGGCTAATGAAAAACTGTTTTTT. Protein product: CAWTRRDRGLVANEKLFF.

This sequence joins TRBV7-9 and TRBJ2-5; 8 bases align to TRBD1. The J call could be wrong; TRBJ2-7 is a better fit for the DNA end. This CDR3 contains 13 residues. The germline gives CDR1 SEHNR, CDR2 FQNEAQ (reference sequence). In DNA form, the CDR3 reads TGTGCCAGCACAGACAGGGGTCCATACGAGCAGTACTTC. Amino acids: CASTDRGPYEQYF.

The chain recombines TRBV6-1 with TRBJ2-1; 9 bases are a match to TRBD2. Germline loops: CDR1 MNHNS, CDR2 SASEGT. The length of the CDR3 is 17 residues. J was trimmed by 8 bases and V by 0 bases; bases with no gene match: 11. Here the CDR3 DNA reads TGTGCCAGCAGTGAAGCTGAGGGTAGCGGGGGCCACGATGAGCAGTTCTTC. Amino acid sequence: CASSEAEGSGGHDEQFF.

The chain combines TRBV5-4 with TRBJ2-3; the D is unclear. The CDR3 is 13 amino acids. Germline lookup yields CDR1 SGHNT and CDR2 YYREEE (reference sequence). V shed 4 bases and J shed 0 bases, with 6 bases lying between them. The CDR3 coding sequence is TGTGCCAGCAGCCCCTCGAGCACAGATACGCAGTATTTT. Its translation: CASSPSSTDTQYF. The full variable domain, rest sourced from reference TRBV5-4 and TRBJ2-3, is ETGVTQSPTHLIKTRGQQVTLRCSSQSGHNTVSWYQQALGQGPQFIFQYYREEENGRGNFPPRFSGLQFPNYSSELNVNALELDDSALYLCASSPSSTDTQYFGPGTRLTVL.

The table lists this clone with a count of one. The V and J genes are TRBV19 and TRBJ1-5; the D gene is possibly TRBD1 (6 bases). The CDR3 is made up of 15 amino acids. V was shortened by 3 bases and J by 6 bases, with 15 bases between the two germline ends. Germline V gives CDR1 LNHDA, CDR2 SQIVND (reference sequence). The CDR3 here is CASSIGGPGFQPQHF. The CDR3 DNA is TGTGCCAGTAGTATTGGGGGCCCCGGCTTTCAGCCCCAGCATTTT.

V and J are TRBV19 and TRBJ2-3; 7 bases fit TRBD2. This CDR3 contains 15 residues. Per the germline V gene, CDR1 is LNHDA and CDR2 is SQIVND (reference sequence). Trimming took 1 base from V and 2 from J; bases not matched to a gene: 3. CDR3 in amino acids: CASSIGGRNTDTQYF. The CDR3 region has the DNA TGTGCCAGTAGTATAGGCGGGAGAAACACAGATACGCAGTATTTT.

This clone was recorded only once. The rearrangement joins TRBV12-2 to TRBJ2-1; no check of the table's D call, TRBD1, against the DNA was made. TRBV12-2 is assigned pseudogene status. The CDR3 is 15 residues long. The CDR3 region is CASRLGPPPPNEQFF. In DNA form, the CDR3 reads TGTGCAAGTCGCTTAGGGCCCCCTCCCCCCAATGAGCAGTTCTTC.

This clone was seen only a few times. The chain links TRBV12-5 to TRBJ1-6; no reliable D call. V was pared by 4 bases and J by 14 bases, with 15 bases between. This CDR3 is built from 13 residues. CDR1 and CDR2 from the germline V gene are LGHNT and FRNRAP. CDR3 loop: CASGSLRGLSLHF. The CDR3 DNA is TGTGCTAGTGGTTCACTCCGGGGTTTGTCCCTCCACTTT.

The V and J genes are TRBV10-1 and TRBJ1-2; TRBD1 matches at 10 bases. The J segment lost 4 bases and the V segment lost 5 bases, leaving 13 bases of the junction unmatched. The germline V gene encodes CDR1 WNHNN and CDR2 SYGVQD (reference sequence). This CDR3 contains 17 residues. CDR3: CASSRPGPGQGTYGYTF. The CDR3 DNA follows: TGCGCCAGCAGTCGACCGGGTCCGGGACAGGGGACCTATGGCTACACCTTC.